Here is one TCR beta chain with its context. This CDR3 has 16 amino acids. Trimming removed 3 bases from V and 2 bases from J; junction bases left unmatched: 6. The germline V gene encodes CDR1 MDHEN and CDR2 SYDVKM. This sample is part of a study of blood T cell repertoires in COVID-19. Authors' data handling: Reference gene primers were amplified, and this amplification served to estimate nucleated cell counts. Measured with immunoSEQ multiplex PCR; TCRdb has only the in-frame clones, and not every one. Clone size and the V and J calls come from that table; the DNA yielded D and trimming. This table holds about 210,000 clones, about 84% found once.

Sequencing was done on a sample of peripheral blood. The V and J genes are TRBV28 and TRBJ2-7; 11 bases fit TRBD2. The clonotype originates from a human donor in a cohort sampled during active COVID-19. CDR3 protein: CASSFKPGLAAYEQYF. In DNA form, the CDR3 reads TGTGCCAGCAGTTTCAAACCGGGACTAGCGGCCTACGAGCAGTACTTC.